This T cell receptor (beta chain) emerged from a study of blood T cell repertoires in COVID-19. In the study overall: COVID-19 samples collected from the United States, Italy and Spain covered acute and convalescent phases. PBMCs, B-cell-depleted T cells, or T cells were the source of the cDNA or gDNA that made up the material.

Germline CDR1 and CDR2: ENHRY and SYGVKD. Trimming cost V 2 bases and J 0 bases, with 13 bases left between them. CDR3 length equals 16 residues. Source study methods: Cell counts per sample came from amplifying reference gene primers. The method was immunoSEQ multiplex PCR; TCRdb's version includes in-frame clones alone and lacks a portion of them. V and J calls and clone size follow that table, whereas D and trimming were derived from the DNA. The sample shows 110,000 or so clones, approximately 79% of them seen only once. This clone has just one count. The source is a man aged 50-59 years with acute or convalescent COVID-19. Sequencing was done on a sample of peripheral blood. The rearrangement uses TRBV10-3 and TRBJ1-1; a possible D gene is TRBD1 (5 bases). DNA of the CDR3: TGTGCCATCAGTGAGACCCGGGGGGGAATGAACACTGAAGCTTTCTTT. Its protein is CAISETRGGMNTEAFF.